The TCR beta chain described here comes from a study of T cell repertoires in cytomegalovirus infection. Across the whole study: Public TCR beta signatures were indicative of both CMV infection and a matching HLA type.

CDR3 length: 12 amino acids. V lost 6 bases and J lost 2, with 8 bases in between. Germline CDR1 MNHNS, CDR2 SASEGT. Study-level points and caveats: Across the ex vivo response, the dominant clonotypes were HLA-C-restricted CMV-specific TCR beta clonotypes.

Note on this clonotype: Its antigen is as yet unknown.

MiXCR was run by TCRdb on the reads, yielding one entry per CDR3 protein. The sample has about 52,000 distinct CDR3 sequences, 15% to 20% seen once. The genes are TRBV6-1 and TRBJ2-7, with D possibly matching TRBD2 (6 bases). The sequences come from CD8+ T cells from cultured PBMCs, collected from culture after CMV antigen stimulation. The TCR was taken from a human donor in good health (CMV status not recorded). Some clones in this sample may be carry-over from other donors' samples. The CDR3 region is CASSAGTYEQYF. The CDR3 DNA sequence: TGTGCCAGCAGCGCGGGGACCTACGAGCAGTACTTC.